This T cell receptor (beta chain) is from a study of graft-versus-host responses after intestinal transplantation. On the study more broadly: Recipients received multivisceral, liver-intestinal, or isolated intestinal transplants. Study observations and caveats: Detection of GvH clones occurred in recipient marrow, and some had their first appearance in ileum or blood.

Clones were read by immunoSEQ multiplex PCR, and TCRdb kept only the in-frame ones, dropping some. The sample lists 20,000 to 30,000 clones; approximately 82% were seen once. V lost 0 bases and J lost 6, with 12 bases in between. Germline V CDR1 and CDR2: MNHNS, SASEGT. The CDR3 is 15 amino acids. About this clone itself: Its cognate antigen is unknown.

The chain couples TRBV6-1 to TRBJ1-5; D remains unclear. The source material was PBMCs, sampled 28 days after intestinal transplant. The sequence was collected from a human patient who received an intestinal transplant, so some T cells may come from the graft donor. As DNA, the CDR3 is TGTGCCAGCAGTGAAGCGGTTTTGGGAAGTCAGCCCCAGCATTTT. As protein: CASSEAVLGSQPQHF.